Listed below are T cell receptor beta chains from one sample, sequenced in a study of naive and memory T cell subsets. TCRdb re-called the UMI-ligation and nested PCR reads with MiXCR, one entry per CDR3 protein. The sample records around 90,000 distinct CDR3 sequences, about 7% being singletons. Sequenced material: central memory CD4+ T cells from blood. These TCRs come from a human donor in good health. Both conserved end residues are part of each CDR3. The D gene is left open where the match is weak. The size field is filled for only some rows; it gives once, few, many or a size class.

j_gene	d_gene	v_gene	len	abundance	CDR3aa	CDR3nt
TRBJ2-5	.	TRBV11-2	13	many	CASSLGVKETQYF	TGTGCCAGCAGCTTAGGGGTAAAAGAGACCCAGTACTTC
TRBJ2-6	.	TRBV4-3	17	few	CASSQNSQPSGANVLTF	TGCGCCAGCAGCCAGAACAGCCAGCCGTCTGGGGCCAACGTCCTGACTTTC
TRBJ2-3	.	TRBV29-1	12	.	CSGLSGTDTQYF	TGCAGCGGCCTCTCTGGCACAGATACGCAGTATTTT
TRBJ2-4	.	TRBV20-1	11	many	CSANRENIQYF	TGCAGTGCTAACAGGGAAAACATTCAGTACTTC
TRBJ2-3	.	TRBV27	16	many	CASSLRLSKTTDTQYF	TGTGCCAGCAGTTTAAGACTATCCAAGACCACAGATACGCAGTATTTT
TRBJ2-3	.	TRBV18	17	many	CASSRGRETRAADTQYF	TGTGCCAGCTCAAGGGGACGGGAGACGAGGGCTGCAGATACGCAGTATTTT
TRBJ1-2	TRBD1	TRBV20-1	13	many	CSASGTGYLSGTF	TGCAGTGCTAGCGGGACAGGGTACCTTTCGGGCACCTTC
TRBJ2-7	.	TRBV12-5	15	.	CASGTGTSIPTKQYF	TGTGCTAGTGGTACCGGGACCTCAATTCCTACGAAGCAGTACTTC
TRBJ2-5	.	TRBV6-6	11	few	CASGAEETQYF	TGTGCCAGCGGCGCTGAAGAGACCCAGTACTTC
TRBJ2-5	.	TRBV3-1	15	many	CASSQHGTAKETQYF	TGTGCCAGCAGCCAACATGGGACGGCAAAAGAGACCCAGTACTTC
TRBJ2-1	.	TRBV7-9	15	.	CASSSGDKTYNEQFF	TGTGCCAGCAGCTCCGGAGACAAGACCTACAATGAGCAGTTCTTC
TRBJ2-1	TRBD2	TRBV12-3/TRBV12-4	16	few	CASSNLLAGAYNEQFF	TGTGCCAGCAGCAATTTACTAGCGGGGGCCTACAATGAGCAGTTCTTC
TRBJ2-1	.	TRBV18	13	few	CASSPGQNNEQFF	TGTGCCAGCTCACCCGGACAGAACAATGAGCAGTTCTTC
TRBJ2-3	TRBD2	TRBV6-1	16	few	CASSREAGGIPDTQYF	TGTGCCAGCAGCCGTGAGGCGGGGGGCATCCCAGATACGCAGTATTTT
TRBJ1-4	.	TRBV5-1	18	.	CASSLRGRDGTTNEKLFF	TGCGCCAGCAGCTTAAGGGGCCGGGACGGGACAACTAATGAAAAACTGTTTTTT
TRBJ1-2	TRBD1	TRBV14	14	many	CASSRDRGDLGYTF	TGTGCCAGCAGCCGGGACAGGGGAGATTTAGGCTACACCTTC
TRBJ1-5	.	TRBV20-1	15	many	CSARVGQLLNQPQHF	TGCAGTGCTAGAGTAGGACAGCTACTCAATCAGCCCCAGCATTTT
TRBJ2-4	.	TRBV7-9	17	few	CASSQGRNDPGKNIQYF	TGTGCCAGCAGCCAGGGCCGCAATGACCCGGGCAAAAACATTCAGTACTTC
TRBJ2-2	TRBD1	TRBV12-3/TRBV12-4	14	.	CASTLGQGSGELFF	TGTGCCAGCACCCTGGGACAGGGGTCCGGGGAGCTGTTTTTT
TRBJ2-2	TRBD1	TRBV6-1	16	.	CASSERTGKTSGELFF	TGTGCCAGCAGTGAGAGGACAGGCAAGACCAGTGGGGAGCTGTTTTTT
TRBJ2-7	TRBD2	TRBV18	15	.	CASSQELAGGIEQYF	TGTGCCAGCTCGCAGGAACTAGCGGGAGGCATCGAGCAGTACTTC
TRBJ2-1	TRBD2	TRBV6-1	14	many	CASGKRGGHNEQFF	TGTGCCAGCGGAAAGCGGGGGGGCCACAATGAGCAGTTCTTC
TRBJ1-1	.	TRBV10-3	11	many	CAIRDNTEAFF	TGTGCCATCAGGGACAACACTGAAGCTTTCTTT